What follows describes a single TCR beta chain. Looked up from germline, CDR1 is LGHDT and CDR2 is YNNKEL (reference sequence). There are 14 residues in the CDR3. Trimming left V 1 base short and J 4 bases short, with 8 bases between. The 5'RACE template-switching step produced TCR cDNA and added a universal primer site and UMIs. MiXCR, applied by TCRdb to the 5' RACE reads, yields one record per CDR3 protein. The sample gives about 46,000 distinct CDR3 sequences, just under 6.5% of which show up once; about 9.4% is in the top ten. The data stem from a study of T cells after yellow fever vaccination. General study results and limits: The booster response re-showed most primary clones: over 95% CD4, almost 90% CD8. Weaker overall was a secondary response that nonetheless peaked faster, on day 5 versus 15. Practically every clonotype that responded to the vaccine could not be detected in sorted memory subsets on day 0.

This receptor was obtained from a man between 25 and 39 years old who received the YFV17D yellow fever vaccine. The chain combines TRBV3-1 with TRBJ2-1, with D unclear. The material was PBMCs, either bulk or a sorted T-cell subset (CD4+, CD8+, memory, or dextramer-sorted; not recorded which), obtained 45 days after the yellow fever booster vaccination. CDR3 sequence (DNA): TGTGCCAGCAGCCAAGGGAAGGGTTACAATGAGCAGTTCTTC. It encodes CASSQGKGYNEQFF.